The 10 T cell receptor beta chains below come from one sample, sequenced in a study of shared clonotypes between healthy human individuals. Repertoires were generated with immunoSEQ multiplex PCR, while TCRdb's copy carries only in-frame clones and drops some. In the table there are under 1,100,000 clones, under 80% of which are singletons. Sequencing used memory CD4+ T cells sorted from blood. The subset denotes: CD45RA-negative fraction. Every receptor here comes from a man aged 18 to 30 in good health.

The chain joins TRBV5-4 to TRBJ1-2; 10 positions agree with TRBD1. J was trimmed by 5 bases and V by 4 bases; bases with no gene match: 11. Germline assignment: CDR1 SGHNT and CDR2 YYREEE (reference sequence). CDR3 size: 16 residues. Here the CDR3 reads CASSPPRQGAGYGYTF. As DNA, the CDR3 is TGTGCCAGCAGCCCCCCAAGACAGGGGGCAGGATATGGCTACACCTTC.

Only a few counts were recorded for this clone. Here the CDR3 reads CAWIRASRYNEQFF. The CDR3 DNA reads as TGTGCCTGGATCCGGGCTAGCCGGTACAATGAGCAGTTCTTC. The chain carries TRBV30 and TRBJ2-1; possibly TRBD2 for D (5 bases). Trimming pared 4 bases from V and 4 bases from J, leaving 14 bases between. This CDR3 region has 14 residues. CDR1 GTSNPN and CDR2 SVGIG come from the germline V gene (reference sequence).

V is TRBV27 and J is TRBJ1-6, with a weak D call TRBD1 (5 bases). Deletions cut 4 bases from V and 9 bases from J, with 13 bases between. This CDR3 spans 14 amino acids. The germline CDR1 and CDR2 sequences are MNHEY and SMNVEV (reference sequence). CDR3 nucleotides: TGTGCCAGCAGTTCCGGGCAGGGCAGTTCACCCCTCCACTTT. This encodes CASSSGQGSSPLHF.

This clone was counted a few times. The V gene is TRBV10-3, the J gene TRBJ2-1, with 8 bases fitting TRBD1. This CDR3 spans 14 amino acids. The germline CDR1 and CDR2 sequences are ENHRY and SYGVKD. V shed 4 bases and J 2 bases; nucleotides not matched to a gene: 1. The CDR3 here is CAISGQGPYNEQFF. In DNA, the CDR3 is TGTGCCATCAGTGGACAGGGGCCCTACAATGAGCAGTTCTTC.

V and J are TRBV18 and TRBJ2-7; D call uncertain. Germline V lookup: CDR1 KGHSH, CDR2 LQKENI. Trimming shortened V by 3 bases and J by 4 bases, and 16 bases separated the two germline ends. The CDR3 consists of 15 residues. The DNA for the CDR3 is TGTGCCAGCTCACCGGGCGGTAGTAGGGCTTACGAGCAGTACTTC. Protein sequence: CASSPGGSRAYEQYF.

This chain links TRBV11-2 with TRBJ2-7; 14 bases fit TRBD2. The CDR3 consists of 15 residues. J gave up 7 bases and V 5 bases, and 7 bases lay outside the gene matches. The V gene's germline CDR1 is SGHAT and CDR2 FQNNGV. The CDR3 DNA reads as TGTGCCAGCAGCCGGACTAGCGGGGGGCTGGGGGAGCAGTACTTC. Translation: CASSRTSGGLGEQYF.

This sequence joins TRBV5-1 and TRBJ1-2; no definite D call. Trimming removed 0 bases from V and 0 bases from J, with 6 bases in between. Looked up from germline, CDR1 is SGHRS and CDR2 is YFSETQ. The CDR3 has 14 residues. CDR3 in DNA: TGCGCCAGCAGCTTGGATCTAGCTAACTATGGCTACACCTTC. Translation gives CASSLDLANYGYTF. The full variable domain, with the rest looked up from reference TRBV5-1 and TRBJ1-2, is KAGVTQTPRYLIKTRGQQVTLSCSPISGHRSVSWYQQTPGQGLQFLFEYFSETQRNKGNFPGRFSGRQFSNSRSEMNVSTLELGDSALYLCASSLDLANYGYTFGSGTRLTVV.

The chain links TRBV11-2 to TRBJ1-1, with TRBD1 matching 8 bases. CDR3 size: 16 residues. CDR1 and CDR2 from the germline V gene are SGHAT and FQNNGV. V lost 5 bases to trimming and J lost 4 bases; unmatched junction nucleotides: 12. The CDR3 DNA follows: TGTGCCAGCAGCCAACGGAGGCAGGGGGCGACCACTGAAGCTTTCTTT. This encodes CASSQRRQGATTEAFF.

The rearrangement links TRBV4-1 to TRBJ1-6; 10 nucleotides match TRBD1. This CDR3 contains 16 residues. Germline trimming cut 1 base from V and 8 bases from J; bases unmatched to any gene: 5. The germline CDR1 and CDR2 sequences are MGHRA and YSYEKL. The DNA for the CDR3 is TGCGCCAGCAGCCAAGGCTATGGGACAGGGGATTCACCCCTCCACTTT. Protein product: CASSQGYGTGDSPLHF.

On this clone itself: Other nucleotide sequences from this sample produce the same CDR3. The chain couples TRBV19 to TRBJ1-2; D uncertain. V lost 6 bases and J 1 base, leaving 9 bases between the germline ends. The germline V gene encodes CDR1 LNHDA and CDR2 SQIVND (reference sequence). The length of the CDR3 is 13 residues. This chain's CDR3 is CASSPDGNYGYTF. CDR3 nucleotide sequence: TGTGCCAGTAGCCCGGACGGTAACTATGGCTACACCTTC.